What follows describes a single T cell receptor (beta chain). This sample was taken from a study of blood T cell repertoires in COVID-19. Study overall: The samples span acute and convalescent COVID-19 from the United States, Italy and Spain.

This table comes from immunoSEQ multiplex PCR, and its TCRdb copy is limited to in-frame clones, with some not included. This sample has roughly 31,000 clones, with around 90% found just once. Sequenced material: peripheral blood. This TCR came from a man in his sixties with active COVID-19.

This CDR3 is CASSPQPGQGAGGYTF. CDR3 nucleotides: TGCGCCAGCAGCCCCCAACCGGGACAGGGGGCGGGTGGCTACACCTTC. V usage is TRBV5-1 and J usage is TRBJ1-2; 12 bases fit TRBD1. This CDR3 region has 16 residues. Losses at the gene ends were 4 bases for V and 7 bases for J; bases not matched to a gene: 11. Germline V gene sequence: CDR1 SGHRS, CDR2 YFSETQ.